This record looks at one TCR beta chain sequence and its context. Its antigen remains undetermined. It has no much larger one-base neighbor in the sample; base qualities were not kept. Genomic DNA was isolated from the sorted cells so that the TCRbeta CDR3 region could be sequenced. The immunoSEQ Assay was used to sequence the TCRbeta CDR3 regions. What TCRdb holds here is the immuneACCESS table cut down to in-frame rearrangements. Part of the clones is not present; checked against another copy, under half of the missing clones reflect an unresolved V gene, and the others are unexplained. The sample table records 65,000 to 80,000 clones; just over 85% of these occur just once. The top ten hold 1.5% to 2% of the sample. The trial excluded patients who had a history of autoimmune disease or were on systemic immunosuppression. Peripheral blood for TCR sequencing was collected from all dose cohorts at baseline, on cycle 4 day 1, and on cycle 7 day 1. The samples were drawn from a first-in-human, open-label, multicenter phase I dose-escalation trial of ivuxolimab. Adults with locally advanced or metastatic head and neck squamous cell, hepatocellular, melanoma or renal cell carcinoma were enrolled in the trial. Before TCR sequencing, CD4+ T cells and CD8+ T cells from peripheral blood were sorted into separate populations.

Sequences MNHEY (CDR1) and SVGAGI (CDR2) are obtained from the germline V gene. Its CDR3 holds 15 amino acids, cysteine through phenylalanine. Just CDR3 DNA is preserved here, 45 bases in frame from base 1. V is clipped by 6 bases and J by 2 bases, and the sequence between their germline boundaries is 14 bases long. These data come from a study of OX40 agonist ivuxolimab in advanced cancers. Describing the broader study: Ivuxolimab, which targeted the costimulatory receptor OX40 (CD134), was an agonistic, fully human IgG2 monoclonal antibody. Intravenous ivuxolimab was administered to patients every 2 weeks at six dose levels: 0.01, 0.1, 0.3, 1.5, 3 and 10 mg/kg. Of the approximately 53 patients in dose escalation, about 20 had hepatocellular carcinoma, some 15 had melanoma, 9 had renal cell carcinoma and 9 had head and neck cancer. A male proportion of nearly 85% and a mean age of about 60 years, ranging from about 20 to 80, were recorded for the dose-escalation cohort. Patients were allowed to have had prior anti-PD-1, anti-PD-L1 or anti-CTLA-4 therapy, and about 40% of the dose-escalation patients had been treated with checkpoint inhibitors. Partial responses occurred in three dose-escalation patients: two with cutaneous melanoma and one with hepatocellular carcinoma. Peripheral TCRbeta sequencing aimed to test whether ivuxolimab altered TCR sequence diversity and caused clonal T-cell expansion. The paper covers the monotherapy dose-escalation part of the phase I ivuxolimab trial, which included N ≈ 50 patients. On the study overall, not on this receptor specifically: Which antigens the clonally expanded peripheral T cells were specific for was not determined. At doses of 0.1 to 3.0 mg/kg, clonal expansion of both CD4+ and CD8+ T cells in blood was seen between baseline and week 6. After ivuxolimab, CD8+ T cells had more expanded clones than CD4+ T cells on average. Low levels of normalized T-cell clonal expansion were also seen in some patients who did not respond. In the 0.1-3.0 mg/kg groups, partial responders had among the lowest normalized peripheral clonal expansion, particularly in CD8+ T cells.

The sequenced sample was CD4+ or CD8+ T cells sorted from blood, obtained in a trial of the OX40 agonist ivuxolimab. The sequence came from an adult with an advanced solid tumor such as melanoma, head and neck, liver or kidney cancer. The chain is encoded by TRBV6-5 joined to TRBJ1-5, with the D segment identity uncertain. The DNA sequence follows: TGTGCCAGCAGCCCACCCCGGTTGGGCAATCAGCCCCAGCATTTT. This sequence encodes CASSPPRLGNQPQHF.